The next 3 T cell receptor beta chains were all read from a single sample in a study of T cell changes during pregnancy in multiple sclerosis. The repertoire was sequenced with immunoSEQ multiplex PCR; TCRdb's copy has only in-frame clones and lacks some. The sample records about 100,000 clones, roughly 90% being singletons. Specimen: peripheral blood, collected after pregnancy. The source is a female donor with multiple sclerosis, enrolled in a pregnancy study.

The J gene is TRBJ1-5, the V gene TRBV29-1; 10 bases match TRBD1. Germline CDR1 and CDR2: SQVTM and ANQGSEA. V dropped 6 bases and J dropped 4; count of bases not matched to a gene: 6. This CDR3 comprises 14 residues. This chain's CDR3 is CSVVTGGLNQPQHF. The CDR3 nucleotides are TGCAGCGTAGTGACAGGGGGCCTGAATCAGCCCCAGCATTTT. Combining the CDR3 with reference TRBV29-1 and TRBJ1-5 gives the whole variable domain SAVISQKPSRDICQRGTSLTIQCQVDSQVTMMFWYRQQPGQSLTLIATANQGSEATYESGFVIDKFPISRPNLTFSTLTVSNMSPEDSSIYLCSVVTGGLNQPQHFGDGTRLSIL.

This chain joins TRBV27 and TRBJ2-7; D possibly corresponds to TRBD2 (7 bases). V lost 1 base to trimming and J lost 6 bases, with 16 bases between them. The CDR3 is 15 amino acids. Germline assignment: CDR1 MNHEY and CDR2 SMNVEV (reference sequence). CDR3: CASSLLGGGTIEQYF. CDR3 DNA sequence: TGTGCCAGCAGTTTATTGGGGGGGGGCACGATCGAGCAGTACTTC.

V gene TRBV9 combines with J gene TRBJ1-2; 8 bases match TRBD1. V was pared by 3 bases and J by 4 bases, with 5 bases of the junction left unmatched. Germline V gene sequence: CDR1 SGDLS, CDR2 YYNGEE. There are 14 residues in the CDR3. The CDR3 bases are TGTGCCAGCAGCGCCGGACAGGGTAGCTATGGCTACACCTTC. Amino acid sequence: CASSAGQGSYGYTF.